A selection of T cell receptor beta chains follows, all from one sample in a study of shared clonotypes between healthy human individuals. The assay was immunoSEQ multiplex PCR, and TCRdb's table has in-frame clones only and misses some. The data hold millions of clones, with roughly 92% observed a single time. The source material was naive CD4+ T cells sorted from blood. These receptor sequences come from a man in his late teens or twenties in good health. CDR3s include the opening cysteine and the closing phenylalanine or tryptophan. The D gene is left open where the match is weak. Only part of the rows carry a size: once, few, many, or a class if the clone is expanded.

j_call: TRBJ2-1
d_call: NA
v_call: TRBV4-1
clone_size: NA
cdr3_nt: TGCGCCAGCAGCCAAACGCCGGGGACAGCAACAAGCGGGAGCGCCCGTAATGAGCAGTTCTTC
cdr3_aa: CASSQTPGTATSGSARNEQFF

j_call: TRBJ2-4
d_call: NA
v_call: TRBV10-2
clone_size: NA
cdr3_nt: TGCGCCAGCAGTGAGGGGGCGGGCCAGGTTCTAAGTTTC
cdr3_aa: CASSEGAGQVLSF

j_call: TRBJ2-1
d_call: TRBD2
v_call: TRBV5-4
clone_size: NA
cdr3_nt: TGTGCCAGCAGCTCTGCCCCTAGCGGGAGGGACTACAATGAGCAGTTCTTC
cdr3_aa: CASSSAPSGRDYNEQFF

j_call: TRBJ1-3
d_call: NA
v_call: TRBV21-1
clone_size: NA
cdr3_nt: TGTGCCAGCTCGGGACACCTCTCTGGAAACACCATATATTTT
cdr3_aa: CASSGHLSGNTIYF

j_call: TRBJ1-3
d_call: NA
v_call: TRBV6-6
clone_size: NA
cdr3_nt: TGTGCCAGCAGTTACTCGGGCAGGGAATACACCATATATTTT
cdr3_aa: CASSYSGREYTIYF

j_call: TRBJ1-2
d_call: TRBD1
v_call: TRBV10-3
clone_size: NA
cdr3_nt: TGTGCCATCAGGGGCCATGGGCAGGGGGATAACTATGGCTACACCTTC
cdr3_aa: CAIRGHGQGDNYGYTF

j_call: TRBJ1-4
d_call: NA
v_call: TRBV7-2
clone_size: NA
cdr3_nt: TGTGCCAGCAGCTCCCAAAGTTTATTGAATGAAAAACTGTTTTTT
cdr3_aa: CASSSQSLLNEKLFF

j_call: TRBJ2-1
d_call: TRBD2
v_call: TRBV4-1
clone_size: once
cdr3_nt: TGCGCCAGCAGCCCGGGAAGACTAGCGGAGATCAATGAGCAGTTCTTC
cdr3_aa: CASSPGRLAEINEQFF

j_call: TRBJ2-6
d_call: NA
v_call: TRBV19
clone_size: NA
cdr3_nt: TGTGCCAGTAGTATGGGGGGAACTGGGGCCAACGTCCTGACTTTC
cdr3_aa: CASSMGGTGANVLTF

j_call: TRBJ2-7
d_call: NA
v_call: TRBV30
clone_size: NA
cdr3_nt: TGTGCCTGGAGTGTACGGAGGGGGGACCGGCCCTACGAGCAGTACTTC
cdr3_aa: CAWSVRRGDRPYEQYF

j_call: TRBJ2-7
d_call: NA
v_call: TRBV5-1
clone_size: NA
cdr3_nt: TGCGCCAGCAGCTTGGCCGCCAGCGCTGGCTCCTACGAGCAGTACTTC
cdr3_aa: CASSLAASAGSYEQYF

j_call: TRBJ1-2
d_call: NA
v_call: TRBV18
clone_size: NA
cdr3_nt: TGTGCCAGCTCGCCCGGGACGGATTATGGCTACACCTTC
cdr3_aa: CASSPGTDYGYTF

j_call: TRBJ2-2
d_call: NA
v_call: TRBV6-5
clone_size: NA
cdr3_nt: TGTGCCAGCAGTTCCCCGGGGGGGGAGCTGTTTTTT
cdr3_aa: CASSSPGGELFF

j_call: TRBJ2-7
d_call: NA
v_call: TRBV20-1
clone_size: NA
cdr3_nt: TGCAGTGCCCCGAGGTCCCGCGAGCAGTACTTC
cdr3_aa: CSAPRSREQYF

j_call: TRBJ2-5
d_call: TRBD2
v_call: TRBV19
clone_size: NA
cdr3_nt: TGTGCCAGTAGTATTCTGGCGGGAGCGAGAGAGACCCAGTACTTC
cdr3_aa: CASSILAGARETQYF

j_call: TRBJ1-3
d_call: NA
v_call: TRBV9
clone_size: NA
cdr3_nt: TGTGCCAGCAGCGTGACTTCAAGGGCGGGGGGAAACACCATATATTTT
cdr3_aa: CASSVTSRAGGNTIYF

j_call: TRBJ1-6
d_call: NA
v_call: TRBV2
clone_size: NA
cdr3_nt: TGTGCCAGCAGTGAATCGTTGGGCTCTCTCCACTTT
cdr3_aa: CASSESLGSLHF

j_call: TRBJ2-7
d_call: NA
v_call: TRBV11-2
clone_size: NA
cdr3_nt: TGTGCCAGCAGCTTCACGGACGGGACACACTACGAGCAGTACTTC
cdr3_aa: CASSFTDGTHYEQYF

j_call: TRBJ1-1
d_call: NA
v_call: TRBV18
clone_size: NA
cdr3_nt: TGTGCCAGCTCATCTGACAGGACCGATCTGGCTTTCTTT
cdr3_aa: CASSSDRTDLAFF

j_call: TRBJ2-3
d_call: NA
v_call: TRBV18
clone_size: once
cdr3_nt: TGTGCCAGCTCACTCGAGAATACGCAGTATTTT
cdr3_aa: CASSLENTQYF

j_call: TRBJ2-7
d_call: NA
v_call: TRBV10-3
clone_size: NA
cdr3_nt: TGTGCCATTGCCGGGTGGGGGGCGCCGTCCTACGAGCAGTACTTC
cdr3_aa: CAIAGWGAPSYEQYF

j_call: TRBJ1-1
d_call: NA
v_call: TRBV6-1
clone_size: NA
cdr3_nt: TGTGCCAGCAGACCTAGGGCTGGATTTGAAGCTTTCTTT
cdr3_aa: CASRPRAGFEAFF

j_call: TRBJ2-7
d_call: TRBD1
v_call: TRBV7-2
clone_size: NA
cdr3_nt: TGTGCCAGCAGCTTCGACAGGGTCCTCCTCTACGAGCAGTACTTC
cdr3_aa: CASSFDRVLLYEQYF

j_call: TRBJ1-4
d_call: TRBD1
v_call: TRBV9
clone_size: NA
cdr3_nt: TGTGCCAGCAGCGAAGACAGGGACGAAAAACTGTTTTTT
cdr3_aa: CASSEDRDEKLFF

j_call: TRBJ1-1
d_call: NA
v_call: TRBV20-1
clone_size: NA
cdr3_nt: TGCAGTGGGGAGCGGGGGCTGGGAGTTTTCTTT
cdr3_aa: CSGERGLGVFF

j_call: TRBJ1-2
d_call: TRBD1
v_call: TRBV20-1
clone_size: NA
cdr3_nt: TGCAGTGCTAGACAGGGGGGTGGCTACACCTTC
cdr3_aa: CSARQGGGYTF

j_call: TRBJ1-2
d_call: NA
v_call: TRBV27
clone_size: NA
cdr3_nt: TGTGCCAGCAGCAGTGGACAGCCAGGCGGCTACACCTTC
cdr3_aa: CASSSGQPGGYTF

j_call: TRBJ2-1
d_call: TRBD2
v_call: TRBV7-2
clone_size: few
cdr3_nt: TGTGCCAGCAGCTTAGGGACTAGCGTATACAATGAGCAGTTCTTC
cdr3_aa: CASSLGTSVYNEQFF

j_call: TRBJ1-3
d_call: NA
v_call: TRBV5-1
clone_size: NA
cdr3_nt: TGCGCCAGCAGCTCTTTCGGTGGCAGGGCTGGTGGAAACACCATATATTTT
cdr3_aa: CASSSFGGRAGGNTIYF

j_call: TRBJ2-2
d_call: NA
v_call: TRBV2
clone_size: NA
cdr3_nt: TGTGCCAGCAGTGAATTGGGGACGGGAAACACCGGGGAGCTGTTTTTT
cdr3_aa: CASSELGTGNTGELFF

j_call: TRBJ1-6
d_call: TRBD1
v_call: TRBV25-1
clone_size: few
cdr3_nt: TGTGCCAGCAGCGCCGGGACAGGGGGAGGGAATTCACCCCTCCACTTT
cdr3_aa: CASSAGTGGGNSPLHF

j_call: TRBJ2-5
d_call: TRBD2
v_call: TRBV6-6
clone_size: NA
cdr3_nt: TGTGCCAGCGCGGAAGCGGGAGTAGGGAGAGAGACCCAGTACTTC
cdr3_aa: CASAEAGVGRETQYF

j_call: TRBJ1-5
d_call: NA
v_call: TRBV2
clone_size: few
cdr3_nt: TGTGCCAGCAGTGTGAGCGGGGATAGCAATCAGCCCCAGCATTTT
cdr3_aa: CASSVSGDSNQPQHF

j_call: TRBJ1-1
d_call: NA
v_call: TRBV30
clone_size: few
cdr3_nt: TGTGCCTGGAGCACAGAGAACACTGAAGCTTTCTTT
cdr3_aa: CAWSTENTEAFF

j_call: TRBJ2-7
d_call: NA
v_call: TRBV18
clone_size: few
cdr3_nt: TGTGCCAGCTCACCTGAACGGACCACCTACGAGCAGTACTTC
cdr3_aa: CASSPERTTYEQYF

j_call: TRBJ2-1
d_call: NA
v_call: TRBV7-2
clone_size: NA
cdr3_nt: TGTGCCAGCACTGGGAGCTCCTACAATGAGCAGTTCTTC
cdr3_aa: CASTGSSYNEQFF

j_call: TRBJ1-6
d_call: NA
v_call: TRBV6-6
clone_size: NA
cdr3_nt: TGTGCCAGCAGTTACGGGCAGGGAGCACCCCTCCACTTT
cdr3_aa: CASSYGQGAPLHF

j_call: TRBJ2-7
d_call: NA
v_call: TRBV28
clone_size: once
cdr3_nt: TGTGCCAGCGCAACGGGGAGCCCCTACGAGCAGTACTTC
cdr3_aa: CASATGSPYEQYF